The sequence of this T cell receptor (beta chain) was determined in a study of identical twins. General study points: Abundant beta clonotypes from cord blood bore fewer insertions; memory repertoires lacked this pattern. Where out-of-frame alpha sequences were twin-shared, they showed excess low generation probability.

Between the trimmed V and J ends, which lost 0 bases and 0 bases, there was a span of 6 bases. The CDR3 has 15 amino acids. Germline V gives CDR1 MNHEY, CDR2 SVGEGT. A universal primer site came from template switching; cDNA carried unique molecular identifiers. TCRdb re-derived calls from the 5' RACE reads in MiXCR, one entry per CDR3 protein. The profile shows about 550,000 distinct CDR3 sequences, under 25% of them singletons. Regarding this clonotype: Its cognate antigen is unknown.

Donors uniformly comprised healthy Caucasians. The same sample was also studied in work on yellow fever vaccine responses in identical twins.

Sequences were obtained from CD4+ T cells sorted from blood. The gene calls are TRBV6-2 or TRBV6-3 and TRBJ2-1, with D unclear. The TCR comes from a young woman in good health. CDR3 sequence: CASSYSTTSYNEQFF. The CDR3 nucleotides read TGTGCCAGCAGTTACTCGACCACCTCCTACAATGAGCAGTTCTTC.